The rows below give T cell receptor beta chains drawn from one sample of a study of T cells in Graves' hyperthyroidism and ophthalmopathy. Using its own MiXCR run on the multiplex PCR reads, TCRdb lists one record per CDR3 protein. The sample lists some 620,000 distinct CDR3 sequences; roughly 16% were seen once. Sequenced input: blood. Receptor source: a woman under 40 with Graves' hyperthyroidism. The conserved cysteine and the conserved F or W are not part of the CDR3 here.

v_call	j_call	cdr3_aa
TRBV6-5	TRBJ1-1	ASSYSGTRRNTEAF
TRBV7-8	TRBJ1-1	ASSKPGQGNTEAF
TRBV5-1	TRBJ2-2	ASSTDGPTGELF
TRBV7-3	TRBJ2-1	ASSLTPGTSRSEQF
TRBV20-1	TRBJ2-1	SAEGLAGDNEQF
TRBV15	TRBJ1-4	ATSRGKEKLF
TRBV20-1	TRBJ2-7	SANLAGSYEQY
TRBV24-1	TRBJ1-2	ATSGAGANYGYT
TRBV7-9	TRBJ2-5	ASSSPAGAKETQY
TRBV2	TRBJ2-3	ASSPLRVDVDTQY
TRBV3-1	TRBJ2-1	ASSSQGSGNEQF
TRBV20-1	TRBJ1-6	SAGTGTGDYSPLH
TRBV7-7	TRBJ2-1	ASSLMRASDEQF
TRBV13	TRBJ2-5	ASSSATEEETQY
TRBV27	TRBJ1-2	ASSLRGGGFGNYGYT
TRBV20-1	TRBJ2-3	SASSSTTQY
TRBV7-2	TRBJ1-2	ASSQGGGGNYGYT
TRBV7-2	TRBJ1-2	ASSLEPGANYGYT
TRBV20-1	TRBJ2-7	SASWTSRHEQY
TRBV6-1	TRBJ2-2	ASNEGRAINTGELF
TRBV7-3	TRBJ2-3	ASSLTGRSSPDTQY
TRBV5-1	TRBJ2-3	ASSFSGRVSTDTQY
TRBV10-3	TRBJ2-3	AISGSGYTDTQY
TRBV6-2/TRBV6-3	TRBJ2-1	ASSREGAGAGGPLSSYNEQF
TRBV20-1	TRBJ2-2	SAPGLYTGELF
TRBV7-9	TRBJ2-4	ASSLGQDLNIQY